The 16 T cell receptor beta chains below come from one sample, sequenced in a study of blood T cell repertoires in COVID-19. Sequencing used immunoSEQ multiplex PCR; TCRdb keeps in-frame clones, though not all of them. Here the sample spans 200,000 to 250,000 clones, around four fifths being singletons. Material: peripheral blood. All receptors come from a woman of 80 years or more with COVID-19, enrolled during active disease.

The genes are TRBV19 and TRBJ2-6; tentatively, D is TRBD1 (6 bases). V lost 6 bases to trimming and J lost 1 base, with 10 bases between them. The CDR3 extends over 15 amino acids. Germline V CDR1 and CDR2: LNHDA, SQIVND (reference sequence). CDR3 DNA sequence: TGTGCCAGTAGACCACAGGGTTCTGGGGCCAACGTCCTGACTTTC. As protein: CASRPQGSGANVLTF. Full variable domain (missing parts from reference TRBV19 and TRBJ2-6): DGGITQSPKYLFRKEGQNVTLSCEQNLNHDAMYWYRQDPGQGLRLIYYSQIVNDFQKGDIAEGYSVSREKKESFPLTVTSAQKNPTAFYLCASRPQGSGANVLTFGAGSRLTVL.

The V call is TRBV18, the J call TRBJ2-1; 7 bases agree with TRBD2. The CDR3 covers 14 residues. CDR1 and CDR2 from the germline V gene are KGHSH and LQKENI. Trimming removed 6 bases from V and 6 bases from J; junction bases left unmatched: 8. The CDR3 nucleotides read TGTGCCAGCTCCGGACTAGACCTTGGCAATGAGCAGTTCTTC. It specifies CASSGLDLGNEQFF.

The rearrangement uses TRBV10-3 and TRBJ1-4; TRBD1 agrees at 8 bases. Trimming cost V 6 bases and J 3 bases; bases outside gene matches: 3. The germline V gene has CDR1 ENHRY and CDR2 SYGVKD. This CDR3 region has 14 residues. The CDR3 nucleotides read TGTGCCATCAGACAGGGGGGGGCTAATGAAAAACTGTTTTTT. It codes for CAIRQGGANEKLFF.

The chain has TRBV5-1 and TRBJ1-1, with D tentatively TRBD1 (5 bases). Germline assignment: CDR1 SGHRS and CDR2 YFSETQ. The CDR3 extends over 13 amino acids. V dropped 1 base and J dropped 6 bases, with 10 bases sitting between them. The CDR3 bases are TGCGCCAGCAGCTTGTTTTGGGGCGCTGAAGCTTTCTTT. Its protein product is CASSLFWGAEAFF.

Only a few counts were recorded for this clone. The chain combines TRBV5-4 with TRBJ2-1; TRBD2 aligns across 11 bases. Trimming took 3 bases from V and 4 from J; bases not matched to a gene: 6. CDR1 and CDR2 (germline): SGHNT, YYREEE (reference sequence). The CDR3 is 16 residues long. The CDR3 region has the DNA TGTGCCAGCAGCTCCTCTAGCGGGAGGAGTTACAATGAGCAGTTCTTC. Translation gives CASSSSSGRSYNEQFF.

This clone has only a few counts. The V gene is TRBV6-5, the J gene TRBJ2-7, with 10 bases aligning to TRBD2. The germline V gene encodes CDR1 MNHEY and CDR2 SVGAGI. The CDR3 contains 14 residues. The ends lost 6 bases at V and 3 bases at J; junction bases unmatched: 5. CDR3 sequence: CASRPSGGLYEQYF. The CDR3 nucleotides are TGTGCCAGCAGGCCTAGCGGGGGACTCTACGAGCAGTACTTC.

CDR3 residues: CASSSWTIRSTDTQYF. The DNA for the CDR3 is TGTGCCAGCAGCTCCTGGACAATCCGTAGCACAGATACGCAGTATTTT. The rearrangement links TRBV5-5 to TRBJ2-3, with a weak D call TRBD1 (5 bases). With 3 bases removed from V and 0 bases from J, the gap between germline ends came to 14 bases. The CDR3 spans 16 residues. Germline V lookup: CDR1 SGHKS, CDR2 YYEKEE (reference sequence).

CDR3 sequence reads: CAWSVRHAGYGYTF. The CDR3 nucleotides are TGTGCCTGGAGTGTACGCCACGCCGGCTATGGCTACACCTTC. V and J are TRBV30 and TRBJ1-2; D unclear. The V and J ends lost 0 bases and 4 bases respectively, with 12 bases between them. The germline V gene has CDR1 GTSNPN and CDR2 SVGIG (reference sequence). This CDR3 contains 14 residues.

The chain has TRBV30 and TRBJ1-5; D uncertain. This CDR3 is built from 15 residues. V lost 3 bases and J 7 bases, leaving 19 bases between the germline ends. From germline, CDR1 is GTSNPN and CDR2 SVGIG (reference sequence). The CDR3 coding sequence is TGTGCCTGGAGCCAACCGGGAGCGAAGGGCCAGCCCCAGCATTTT. It is translated as CAWSQPGAKGQPQHF.

The chain carries TRBV6-5 and TRBJ2-1; tentative D call: TRBD2 (6 bases). V lost 4 bases and J 4 bases, leaving 14 bases between the germline ends. This CDR3 spans 15 amino acids. Germline lookup yields CDR1 MNHEY and CDR2 SVGAGI. The CDR3 sequence: CASSSIGGVYNEQFF. CDR3 coding DNA: TGTGCCAGCAGTTCGATCGGCGGGGTGTACAATGAGCAGTTCTTC.

The chain has TRBV7-9 and TRBJ2-7; TRBD2 aligns across 7 bases. CDR1 is SEHNR, CDR2 FQNEAQ, per germline (reference sequence). Unmatched junction bases numbered 8, after V lost 3 bases and J lost 6 bases. The CDR3 is made up of 14 amino acids. CDR3: CASSFGREIGEQYF. The CDR3 nucleotides read TGTGCCAGCAGCTTCGGGCGGGAGATTGGCGAGCAGTACTTC.

V usage is TRBV19 and J usage is TRBJ1-4, with a tentative D call TRBD1 (6 bases). There are 14 residues in the CDR3. Germline CDR1 and CDR2: LNHDA and SQIVND (reference sequence). Trimming removed 3 bases at V and 10 bases at J, with 15 bases between. CDR3 in DNA: TGTGCCAGTAGTATCCCAAGACAGGAAAGAAAACTGTTTTTT. It encodes CASSIPRQERKLFF.

The chain has TRBV7-8 and TRBJ2-1, with 7 bases identical to TRBD2. Looked up from germline, CDR1 is SGHVS and CDR2 is FQNEAQ. The trim removed 3 bases at V and 4 bases at J, leaving 9 bases unmatched. CDR3 size: 16 residues. In nucleotides, the CDR3 is TGTGCCAGCAGCTTTTCCCGACAGCGGGGTTACAATGAGCAGTTCTTC. Translating it yields CASSFSRQRGYNEQFF.

The chain joins TRBV6-5 to TRBJ1-1; TRBD1 matches at 8 bases. The germline gives CDR1 MNHEY, CDR2 SVGAGI. Losses at the gene ends were 4 bases for V and 7 bases for J; bases not matched to a gene: 8. This CDR3 is 14 amino acids long. CDR3 DNA sequence: TGTGCCAGCAGTTTACAGGGGGGGAAAAGTGAAGCTTTCTTT. This codes for CASSLQGGKSEAFF.

The gene calls are TRBV5-1 and TRBJ1-2, with D unclear. V was cut by 0 bases and J by 0 bases, with 9 bases left in between. CDR3 length: 15 amino acids. The germline V gene has CDR1 SGHRS and CDR2 YFSETQ. For the CDR3, the DNA is TGCGCCAGCAGCTTGGAGGGAGTCCCTAACTATGGCTACACCTTC. Protein: CASSLEGVPNYGYTF.

J is TRBJ2-7 and V is TRBV28; a possible D gene is TRBD2 (7 bases). This CDR3 region has 15 residues. V lost 3 bases and J lost 2, with 14 bases in between. Per germline, CDR1 MDHEN and CDR2 SYDVKM. As DNA, the CDR3 is TGTGCCAGCAGTTTGGGGGGGCGGGCCGCCTACGAGCAGTACTTC. This codes for CASSLGGRAAYEQYF.